This T cell receptor (beta chain) was obtained from a study of Graves' ophthalmopathy and Graves' hyperthyroidism. Study-level findings and limits: Appearing in blood as well were most expanded thyroid clonotypes above 0.001 frequency. With 65% to 71% sensitivity and 72.22% specificity, the model predicted ophthalmopathy progression.

It was from 10 ml of fresh peripheral blood that the PBMCs came. This CDR3 is built from 17 residues. The trim removed 2 bases at V and 6 bases at J, leaving 9 bases unmatched. The germline gives CDR1 SGHRS, CDR2 YFSETQ. The authors amplified TCR beta CDR3 regions from RNA transcripts. An opening RT-PCR round employed HTBI primers and preceded a second-round multiplex PCR. TCRdb processed the multiplex PCR reads anew with MiXCR; each CDR3 protein has one entry. The sample lists about 500,000 distinct CDR3 sequences, roughly an eighth occurring once. This clonotype was picked up many times. Its antigen is not identified.

This sequence joins TRBV5-1 and TRBJ2-2, with 11 positions matching TRBD2. What was sequenced was blood. The clonotype comes from a woman aged 25 to 45 with Graves' ophthalmopathy. The CDR3 DNA follows: TGCGCCAGCAGCTTTACTAGCGGGGGCCGTCAAGCCGGGGAGCTGTTTTTT. Residues: CASSFTSGGRQAGELFF.